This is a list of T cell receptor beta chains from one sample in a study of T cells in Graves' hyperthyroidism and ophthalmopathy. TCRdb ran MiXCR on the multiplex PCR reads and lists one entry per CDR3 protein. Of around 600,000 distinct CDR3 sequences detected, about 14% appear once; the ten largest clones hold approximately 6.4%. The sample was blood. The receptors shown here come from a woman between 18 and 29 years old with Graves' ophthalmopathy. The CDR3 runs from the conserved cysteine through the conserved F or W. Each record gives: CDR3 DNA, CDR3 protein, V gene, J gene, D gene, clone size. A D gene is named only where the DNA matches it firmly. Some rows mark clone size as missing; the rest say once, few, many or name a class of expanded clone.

cdr3_nt: TGTGCCAGCAGTTTAAGGGGCTGGGGGATCGCTGAAGCTTTCTTT
cdr3_aa: CASSLRGWGIAEAFF
v_call: TRBV27
j_call: TRBJ1-1
d_call: NA
clone_size: many

cdr3_nt: TGTGCCAGCAGTCCGGGGGGGGGGACTAAAGGTGAGCAGTTCTTC
cdr3_aa: CASSPGGGTKGEQFF
v_call: TRBV28
j_call: TRBJ2-1
d_call: TRBD2
clone_size: many

cdr3_nt: TGTGCCAGCAGTTGGGACAGGCGCTCTGGAAACACCATATATTTT
cdr3_aa: CASSWDRRSGNTIYF
v_call: TRBV2
j_call: TRBJ1-3
d_call: TRBD1
clone_size: many

cdr3_nt: TGTGCCACCAGCAGGTCTAGCGAGCTATCGTCCTACGAGCAGTACTTC
cdr3_aa: CATSRSSELSSYEQYF
v_call: TRBV15
j_call: TRBJ2-7
d_call: NA
clone_size: NA

cdr3_nt: TGTGCCAGTAGTACCGGCTGGGACAAACTCAATCAGCCCCAGCATTTT
cdr3_aa: CASSTGWDKLNQPQHF
v_call: TRBV19
j_call: TRBJ1-5
d_call: NA
clone_size: few

cdr3_nt: TGTGCCAGCAGTCCTCGGACAGGCCTCTTCTATGGCTACACCTTC
cdr3_aa: CASSPRTGLFYGYTF
v_call: TRBV6-1
j_call: TRBJ1-2
d_call: TRBD1
clone_size: many

cdr3_nt: TGTGCCAGCAGTTTAACGACAGGCAATGAGCAGTTCTTC
cdr3_aa: CASSLTTGNEQFF
v_call: TRBV12-3/TRBV12-4
j_call: TRBJ2-1
d_call: NA
clone_size: NA

cdr3_nt: TGCAGTGCTCCACTTTCCCGGACGATTCCCTACGAGCAGTACTTC
cdr3_aa: CSAPLSRTIPYEQYF
v_call: TRBV20-1
j_call: TRBJ2-7
d_call: NA
clone_size: many

cdr3_nt: TGTGCCAGCAGCCTCCTCGGTGCGGGCGGCACAGATACGCAGTATTTT
cdr3_aa: CASSLLGAGGTDTQYF
v_call: TRBV7-2
j_call: TRBJ2-3
d_call: NA
clone_size: many

cdr3_nt: TGCAGTGCCCCACTAGCGGGAGACCTCACAGATACGCAGTATTTT
cdr3_aa: CSAPLAGDLTDTQYF
v_call: TRBV20-1
j_call: TRBJ2-3
d_call: TRBD2
clone_size: few

cdr3_nt: TGTGCCAGCAGTCCCACCGGGACCCCCGAGTATGGCTACACCTTC
cdr3_aa: CASSPTGTPEYGYTF
v_call: TRBV12-3/TRBV12-4
j_call: TRBJ1-2
d_call: NA
clone_size: many

cdr3_nt: TGTGCCAGTAGTATAGGTGGACGGTCAAGCACAGATACGCAGTATTTT
cdr3_aa: CASSIGGRSSTDTQYF
v_call: TRBV19
j_call: TRBJ2-3
d_call: NA
clone_size: few

cdr3_nt: TGTGCCAGCAGTTTAACCGGGACAGGATATGGCTACACCTTC
cdr3_aa: CASSLTGTGYGYTF
v_call: TRBV2
j_call: TRBJ1-2
d_call: TRBD1
clone_size: many

cdr3_nt: TGCAGCGTTGCATCCGGAAGTAGCACAGATACGCAGTATTTT
cdr3_aa: CSVASGSSTDTQYF
v_call: TRBV29-1
j_call: TRBJ2-3
d_call: NA
clone_size: many

cdr3_nt: TGTGCCACCAGTGATTCATGGACAGGGGGAGACACCGGGGAGCTGTTTTTT
cdr3_aa: CATSDSWTGGDTGELFF
v_call: TRBV24-1
j_call: TRBJ2-2
d_call: TRBD1
clone_size: many

cdr3_nt: TGTGCCAGCAGCTTAGAAGGTAGCGGGCCTTACAATGAGCAGTTCTTC
cdr3_aa: CASSLEGSGPYNEQFF
v_call: TRBV11-3
j_call: TRBJ2-1
d_call: TRBD2
clone_size: many

cdr3_nt: TGTGCCAGCAGTTCTCAGGGGACCCTAGGCTACGAGCAGTACTTC
cdr3_aa: CASSSQGTLGYEQYF
v_call: TRBV12-3/TRBV12-4
j_call: TRBJ2-7
d_call: NA
clone_size: many

cdr3_nt: TGTGCCACCAGCAGAGTGGGTTTTGGCAATCAGCCCCAGCATTTT
cdr3_aa: CATSRVGFGNQPQHF
v_call: TRBV15
j_call: TRBJ1-5
d_call: NA
clone_size: few

cdr3_nt: TGCAGTGCTAGGGTGGGGACAGGGACCGTCTACGAGCAGTACTTC
cdr3_aa: CSARVGTGTVYEQYF
v_call: TRBV20-1
j_call: TRBJ2-7
d_call: TRBD1
clone_size: many

cdr3_nt: TGTGCCAGCAGCGTAGGACTAGTACCCTTGAATGAGCAGTTCTTC
cdr3_aa: CASSVGLVPLNEQFF
v_call: TRBV9
j_call: TRBJ2-1
d_call: NA
clone_size: NA

cdr3_nt: TGTGCCAGCAGTGTTACCGGGACAGGGGGAAGTGGCTACACCTTC
cdr3_aa: CASSVTGTGGSGYTF
v_call: TRBV2
j_call: TRBJ1-2
d_call: TRBD1
clone_size: many

cdr3_nt: TGCGCCAGCAGCCCTAAGCCGGGGACTAGGGCCTACGAGCAGTACTTC
cdr3_aa: CASSPKPGTRAYEQYF
v_call: TRBV4-1
j_call: TRBJ2-7
d_call: TRBD2
clone_size: NA

cdr3_nt: TGTGCCAGCAGCCAAGACTTCTTGACAGGGGTTAAAGAGACCCAGTACTTC
cdr3_aa: CASSQDFLTGVKETQYF
v_call: TRBV14
j_call: TRBJ2-5
d_call: TRBD1
clone_size: many

cdr3_nt: TGCAGTGCTGACTCCCTAGCGGGGGAAAACATTCAGTACTTC
cdr3_aa: CSADSLAGENIQYF
v_call: TRBV20-1
j_call: TRBJ2-4
d_call: TRBD2
clone_size: NA

cdr3_nt: TGCAGTGCTAGACCCCAGATCCAAGAGACCCAGTACTTC
cdr3_aa: CSARPQIQETQYF
v_call: TRBV20-1
j_call: TRBJ2-5
d_call: NA
clone_size: many

cdr3_nt: TGTGCCAGCAGCTTTTCTAGCTACAATGAGCAGTTCTTC
cdr3_aa: CASSFSSYNEQFF
v_call: TRBV27
j_call: TRBJ2-1
d_call: NA
clone_size: many

cdr3_nt: TGTGCCAGCAGTTTATCCTCGGACACTGAAGCTTTCTTT
cdr3_aa: CASSLSSDTEAFF
v_call: TRBV28
j_call: TRBJ1-1
d_call: NA
clone_size: many

cdr3_nt: TGTGCCAGCAGCGAACGGGTAAAGGGGGAGCAGTACTTC
cdr3_aa: CASSERVKGEQYF
v_call: TRBV7-8
j_call: TRBJ2-7
d_call: NA
clone_size: many

cdr3_nt: TGTGCCAGCAGCCCAGGGGGCAGGGAGCAGCCCCAGCATTTT
cdr3_aa: CASSPGGREQPQHF
v_call: TRBV7-9
j_call: TRBJ1-5
d_call: TRBD1
clone_size: many

cdr3_nt: TGTGCCAGCAGTTTAGGGGGGCCGTCTTTCGCAGATACGCAGTATTTT
cdr3_aa: CASSLGGPSFADTQYF
v_call: TRBV28
j_call: TRBJ2-3
d_call: NA
clone_size: many

cdr3_nt: TGTGCCAGCAGCGTAGCCCTAAAAGCGGGCCAAGAGACCCAGTACTTC
cdr3_aa: CASSVALKAGQETQYF
v_call: TRBV9
j_call: TRBJ2-5
d_call: NA
clone_size: NA

cdr3_nt: TGTGCCAGCAGCCTACAGGGAGTGGATTCACCCCTCCACTTT
cdr3_aa: CASSLQGVDSPLHF
v_call: TRBV7-3
j_call: TRBJ1-6
d_call: NA
clone_size: NA

cdr3_nt: TGTGCCAGCAGTCCATCCAAACCCGGCAATGAGCAGTTCTTC
cdr3_aa: CASSPSKPGNEQFF
v_call: TRBV6-1
j_call: TRBJ2-1
d_call: NA
clone_size: many

cdr3_nt: TGTGCCAGCAGCCCGGGGACAGGGGAGGACCACGAGCAGTACTTC
cdr3_aa: CASSPGTGEDHEQYF
v_call: TRBV11-3
j_call: TRBJ2-7
d_call: TRBD1
clone_size: many

cdr3_nt: TGTGCCAGCAACCAGGGCAATTCACCCCTCCACTTT
cdr3_aa: CASNQGNSPLHF
v_call: TRBV6-1
j_call: TRBJ1-6
d_call: NA
clone_size: many

cdr3_nt: TGTGCCAGCAGCTTATTGGTGGGCGATGAGCAGTTCTTC
cdr3_aa: CASSLLVGDEQFF
v_call: TRBV7-3
j_call: TRBJ2-1
d_call: NA
clone_size: many

cdr3_nt: TGTGCCAGCAGCTTATCGCTCTCCAATGAGCAGTTCTTC
cdr3_aa: CASSLSLSNEQFF
v_call: TRBV11-2
j_call: TRBJ2-1
d_call: NA
clone_size: many

cdr3_nt: TGCAGTGCTAGAGATGGAGGGACAGGGGCCCACGAGCAGTACTTC
cdr3_aa: CSARDGGTGAHEQYF
v_call: TRBV20-1
j_call: TRBJ2-7
d_call: TRBD1
clone_size: many

cdr3_nt: TGTGCCATCAGTGTGAGCACAGAGCAGTTCTTC
cdr3_aa: CAISVSTEQFF
v_call: TRBV10-3
j_call: TRBJ2-1
d_call: NA
clone_size: NA

cdr3_nt: TGTGCCTTGACAGGGAGTGTACTGGGCGGCGAGCAGTACTTC
cdr3_aa: CALTGSVLGGEQYF
v_call: TRBV30
j_call: TRBJ2-7
d_call: TRBD1
clone_size: many